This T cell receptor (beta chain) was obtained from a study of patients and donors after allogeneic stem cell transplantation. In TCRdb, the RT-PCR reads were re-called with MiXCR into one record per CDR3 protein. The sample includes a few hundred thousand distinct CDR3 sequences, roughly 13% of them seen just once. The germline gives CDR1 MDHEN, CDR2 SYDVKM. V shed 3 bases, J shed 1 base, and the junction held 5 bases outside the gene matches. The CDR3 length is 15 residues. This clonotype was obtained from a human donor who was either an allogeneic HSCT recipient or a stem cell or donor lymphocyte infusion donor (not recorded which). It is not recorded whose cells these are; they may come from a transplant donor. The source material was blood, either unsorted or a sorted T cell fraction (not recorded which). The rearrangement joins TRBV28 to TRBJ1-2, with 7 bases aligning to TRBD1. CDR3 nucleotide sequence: TGTGCCAGCAGTTTCCCACAGGGGTTTAACTATGGCTACACCTTC. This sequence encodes CASSFPQGFNYGYTF.